What follows are 25 T cell receptor beta chains derived from one specimen sequenced in a study of shared clonotypes between healthy human individuals. The method was immunoSEQ multiplex PCR; TCRdb's version includes in-frame clones alone and lacks a portion of them. The table records about 2.4 million clones, more than 85% of them present only once. Material for sequencing was naive CD4+ T cells from PBMCs. Subset of the sample: CD45RA+ positively selected. The receptors originated from a man younger than 35 in good health. Some clones in this sample may be carry-over from other donors' samples.

The chain recombines TRBV4-1 with TRBJ1-5; TRBD1 might be the D (6 bases). Germline loops: CDR1 MGHRA, CDR2 YSYEKL. CDR3 length equals 15 residues. Trimming shortened V by 1 base and J by 7 bases, and 14 bases separated the two germline ends. The CDR3 region has the DNA TGCGCCAGCAGCCAAGTATCAGGGGCCGGCCAGCCCCAGCATTTT. Protein: CASSQVSGAGQPQHF.

V and J are TRBV9 and TRBJ1-3; maybe TRBD1 (5 bases). V lost 3 bases and J 4 bases, leaving 8 bases between the germline ends. Germline V gene lookup returns CDR1 SGDLS and CDR2 YYNGEE. The CDR3 is 13 amino acids. As DNA, the CDR3 is TGTGCCAGCAGCGCGGGACCCGGAAACACCATATATTTT. This sequence encodes CASSAGPGNTIYF.

This chain links TRBV19 with TRBJ2-7, with D possibly matching TRBD2 (5 bases). The CDR3 is 14 amino acids. Trimming pared 6 bases from V and 7 bases from J, leaving 19 bases between. Germline CDR1 is LNHDA and CDR2 is SQIVND (reference sequence). The CDR3 DNA follows: TGTGCCAGTAGAGACCGGGCCCCTTCGGGGGAGCAGTACTTC. This encodes CASRDRAPSGEQYF.

Concerning this clone: The sample has other DNA sequences that encode this CDR3 too. V and J are TRBV4-2 and TRBJ2-7; 11 bases match TRBD2. The CDR3 is 16 amino acids. Germline-derived CDR1 and CDR2 are LGHNA and YNFKEQ. With 0 bases clipped from V and 3 bases from J, the junction kept 4 bases outside the gene matches. CDR3 sequence (DNA): TGTGCCAGCAGCCAAGATCTAACTAGCGGGAGCTACGAGCAGTACTTC. It is translated as CASSQDLTSGSYEQYF.

V is TRBV7-3 and J is TRBJ2-2, with a weak D call TRBD1 (6 bases). The V and J ends lost 4 bases and 7 bases respectively, with 10 bases between them. Germline values: CDR1 SGHTA, CDR2 FQGTGA. The CDR3 sequence is 13 residues long. Here the CDR3 reads CASSYQGYGELFF. Here the CDR3 DNA reads TGTGCCAGCAGCTATCAGGGGTACGGGGAGCTGTTTTTT.

This sequence joins TRBV7-3 and TRBJ2-7; TRBD1 aligns across 7 bases. Germline V gene sequence: CDR1 SGHTA, CDR2 FQGTGA. The CDR3 is 15 amino acids. V gave up 5 bases and J gave up 0 bases; unmatched junction bases: 7. This chain's CDR3 is CASSADRLSSYEQYF. CDR3 nucleotides: TGTGCCAGCAGCGCGGACAGGTTAAGCTCCTACGAGCAGTACTTC.

CDR3 sequence (DNA): TGCGCCAGCAGCGTCCAGGGGGCAGAGACCCAGTACTTC. This sequence encodes CASSVQGAETQYF. The chain is built from TRBV4-1 and TRBJ2-5; 8 bases are shared with TRBD1. CDR1 is MGHRA, CDR2 YSYEKL, per germline. With 5 bases clipped from V and 4 bases from J, the junction kept 3 bases outside the gene matches. This CDR3 is built from 13 residues.

The chain uses TRBV6-1 and TRBJ1-3; maybe TRBD1 (6 bases). Germline V gene data show CDR1 as MNHNS and CDR2 as SASEGT. The CDR3 has 15 amino acids. Trimming took 5 bases from V and 0 from J, leaving 11 bases between them. The CDR3 bases are TGTGCCAGCAGTATATCAGGGGTCTCTGGAAACACCATATATTTT. Translation: CASSISGVSGNTIYF.

V and J are TRBV6-4 and TRBJ2-2; 11 bases map to TRBD1. Trimming took 0 bases from V and 5 from J; bases not matched to a gene: 5. Germline V gene sequence: CDR1 MRHNA, CDR2 SNTAGT. The CDR3 spans 17 residues. DNA of the CDR3: TGTGCCAGCAGTGACTCACCGGACAGGGGGCCGACCGGGGAGCTGTTTTTT. Translation gives CASSDSPDRGPTGELFF.

The chain combines TRBV21-1 with TRBJ2-3. TRBV21-1 is reported as a pseudogene. The CDR3 totals 18 residues. The CDR3 sequence: CASSQDLRHDPYRDTQYF. The CDR3 DNA sequence: TGTGCCAGCAGCCAGGACCTAAGGCACGACCCTTACAGAGATACGCAGTATTTT.

The chain is built from TRBV15 and TRBJ2-7, with a weak D call TRBD1 (6 bases). V lost 5 bases and J lost 4, with 21 bases in between. The CDR3 consists of 16 residues. CDR1 and CDR2 (germline): LNHNV, YYDKDF (reference sequence). The DNA of the CDR3 is TGTGCCACCAGCCGTTCCCTGGGGACAAATTTTTACGAGCAGTACTTC. Protein product: CATSRSLGTNFYEQYF.

The rearrangement links TRBV7-2 to TRBJ1-4, with D uncertain. Germline V gene data show CDR1 as SGHTA and CDR2 as FQGNSA. The germline V and J ends were trimmed by 3 bases and 7 bases, with 12 bases remaining between them. This CDR3 has 14 residues. In DNA form, the CDR3 reads TGTGCCAGCAGCTTGATCCTTCAGCCTGAAAAACTGTTTTTT. This translates into CASSLILQPEKLFF.

The gene calls are TRBV18 and TRBJ2-2; 8 nucleotides match TRBD2. CDR3 length: 16 residues. The trim removed 6 bases at V and 5 bases at J, leaving 11 bases unmatched. The germline V gene has CDR1 KGHSH and CDR2 LQKENI. The CDR3 here is CASSKSAGGGTGELFF. CDR3 sequence (DNA): TGTGCCAGCTCGAAATCGGCGGGAGGAGGGACCGGGGAGCTGTTTTTT.

The J gene is TRBJ1-4, the V gene TRBV29-1, with D perhaps matching TRBD1 (6 bases). The CDR3 consists of 12 residues. V lost 4 bases, J lost 6 bases, and 9 bases lay in between. The germline V gene encodes CDR1 SQVTM and CDR2 ANQGSEA. This CDR3 reads CSVVKGDEKLFF. The CDR3 DNA follows: TGCAGCGTTGTAAAGGGGGATGAAAAACTGTTTTTT.

The rearrangement links TRBV6-1 to TRBJ1-1; TRBD1 matches 7 bases. Trimming at V came to 4 bases and at J to 3 bases, leaving 11 bases not matched to a gene. The CDR3 runs 16 residues. Per the germline V gene, CDR1 is MNHNS and CDR2 is SASEGT. CDR3 DNA sequence: TGTGCCAGCAGTGCCGCCAGGGGGGTAGGAGACACTGAAGCTTTCTTT. Translating gives CASSAARGVGDTEAFF.

The CDR3 region has the DNA TGTGCCAGCAGCTTGGCGGGTCCACCCTATGGCTACACCTTC. It specifies CASSLAGPPYGYTF. The chain recombines TRBV5-4 with TRBJ1-2; D is undetermined. The V end was cut by 0 bases, the J end by 4 bases, with 10 bases between. Germline lookup yields CDR1 SGHNT and CDR2 YYREEE (reference sequence). The CDR3 extends over 14 amino acids.

This rearrangement joins TRBV7-3 to TRBJ2-3, with D tentatively TRBD1 (6 bases). The CDR3 consists of 17 residues. V was pared by 0 bases and J by 1 base, with 14 bases between. The germline V gene encodes CDR1 SGHTA and CDR2 FQGTGA. CDR3 sequence reads: CASSLTGRGMGTDTQYF. The CDR3, as DNA: TGTGCCAGCAGCTTAACAGGCAGGGGTATGGGCACAGATACGCAGTATTTT.

J is TRBJ2-3 and V is TRBV11-2; D perhaps matches TRBD2 (5 bases). This CDR3 is 16 amino acids long. V dropped 4 bases and J dropped 6 bases, with 20 bases sitting between them. In germline, CDR1 is SGHAT, CDR2 FQNNGV. The CDR3 reads CASSSLFRGARDTQYF. The CDR3, as DNA: TGTGCCAGCAGCTCCCTGTTTCGGGGAGCGAGGGATACGCAGTATTTT.

The rearrangement joins TRBV29-1 to TRBJ1-2; 11 bases line up with TRBD1. The V gene end was trimmed by 6 bases and the J gene end by 6 bases; junction bases not matched to a gene: 6. The CDR3 sequence is 13 residues long. Germline loops: CDR1 SQVTM, CDR2 ANQGSEA. CDR3 sequence (DNA): TGCAGCGTCGCCCGGACAGGGGGCGATGGCTACACCTTC. Translating gives CSVARTGGDGYTF.

This chain connects TRBV11-2 to TRBJ2-5; 10 bases match TRBD2. The CDR3 totals 16 residues. From germline, CDR1 is SGHAT and CDR2 FQNNGV. V gave up 5 bases and J gave up 5 bases; unmatched junction bases: 11. Here the CDR3 DNA reads TGTGCCAGCAGCCGGACTAGCGGAGCGATCGTCGAGACCCAGTACTTC. Protein product: CASSRTSGAIVETQYF.

The chain couples TRBV5-4 to TRBJ1-2; no reliable D call. CDR3 size: 15 residues. V lost 4 bases and J lost 0, with 13 bases in between. CDR1 SGHNT and CDR2 YYREEE come from the germline V gene (reference sequence). CDR3 coding DNA: TGTGCCAGCAGCCGTGACCCTACCCCTAACTATGGCTACACCTTC. Amino acids: CASSRDPTPNYGYTF.

V and J are TRBV7-6 and TRBJ1-2; possible D gene TRBD1, 6 bases. The V gene lost 1 base and the J gene lost 4 bases, with 13 bases spanning the gap. The germline gives CDR1 SGHVS, CDR2 FNYEAQ. The CDR3 length is 15 residues. CDR3 residues: CASSLEGRGSYGYTF. The DNA of the CDR3 is TGTGCCAGCAGCTTAGAGGGCAGGGGAAGCTATGGCTACACCTTC. Supplemented by reference TRBV7-6 and TRBJ1-2, the full variable domain reads GAGVSQSPRYKVTKRGQDVALRCDPISGHVSLYWYRQALGQGPEFLTYFNYEAQQDKSGLPNDRFSAERPEGSISTLTIQRTEQRDSAMYRCASSLEGRGSYGYTFGSGTRLTVV.

This clone has only a few counts. DNA for the CDR3: TGTGCCAGTAGTATAGGGACGTCTCATAGCAATCAGCCCCAGCATTTT. As protein: CASSIGTSHSNQPQHF. V is TRBV19 and J is TRBJ1-5, with D uncertain. Trimming took off 1 base at V and 0 bases at J, with 10 bases between the two ends. There are 16 residues in the CDR3. The germline gives CDR1 LNHDA, CDR2 SQIVND (reference sequence).

The chain combines TRBV30 with TRBJ1-4, with D tentatively TRBD1 (6 bases). The ends were cut back, 5 bases at V and 8 bases at J, with 18 bases in the middle. The CDR3 has 14 amino acids. CDR1 and CDR2 from the germline V gene are GTSNPN and SVGIG (reference sequence). CDR3 amino acids: CAWGVTGFGEKLFF. In nucleotides, the CDR3 is TGTGCCTGGGGGGTTACAGGGTTCGGCGAAAAACTGTTTTTT.

CDR3 sequence: CASSRGGHQETQYF. DNA of the CDR3: TGTGCCAGCAGTAGAGGCGGGCATCAAGAGACCCAGTACTTC. The chain joins TRBV7-6 to TRBJ2-5; D perhaps matches TRBD2 (5 bases). V was pared by 6 bases and J by 2 bases, with 13 bases between. Germline V gene sequence: CDR1 SGHVS, CDR2 FNYEAQ. The CDR3 loop spans 14 amino acids. Full variable domain (remainder filled in from reference TRBV7-6 and TRBJ2-5): GAGVSQSPRYKVTKRGQDVALRCDPISGHVSLYWYRQALGQGPEFLTYFNYEAQQDKSGLPNDRFSAERPEGSISTLTIQRTEQRDSAMYRCASSRGGHQETQYFGPGTRLLVL.